One and the same sample provided the 2 T cell receptor beta chains below, sequenced in a study of cytomegalovirus exposure and HLA in healthy donors. Amplification used 60 Vbeta primers and 13 Jbeta primers. TCRdb keeps only in-frame clones here, not all; method: immunoSEQ multiplex PCR. This sample carries roughly 190,000 clones, around 81% of them seen once, and the ten largest clones take 9.5% to 13%. The sample was PBMCs. The source of these receptors is a woman aged 45 to 65 in good health and CMV-seropositive.

The CDR3 bases are TGTGCCAGCAGTACAGCGGGGGTTCCCTACGAGCAGTACTTC. Protein: CASSTAGVPYEQYF. The chain is built from TRBV7-2 and TRBJ2-7; 8 bases agree with TRBD2. Trimming cost V 6 bases and J 2 bases; bases outside gene matches: 6. CDR3 length equals 14 residues. The germline CDR1 and CDR2 sequences are SGHTA and FQGNSA.

The V call is TRBV27, the J call TRBJ2-3; D unclear. The V end lost 8 bases, the J end lost 2 bases, and 14 bases lay between the germline ends. This CDR3 comprises 14 residues. Germline-derived CDR1 and CDR2 are MNHEY and SMNVEV (reference sequence). CDR3 loop: CASSDILTTDTQYF. The CDR3 DNA sequence: TGTGCCAGCTCCGACATTCTCACCACAGATACGCAGTATTTT.